This TCR beta chain came from a study of T cell changes during pregnancy in multiple sclerosis (dated by TCRdb to about 2019). About the full investigation: In women with multiple sclerosis, the researchers looked at how the T cell repertoire shifted as pregnancy progressed.

Library preparation used the immunoSEQ multiplex PCR assay. This is the immuneACCESS table as TCRdb keeps it, with only in-frame sequences that have V and J called. A part of the clones is gone; compared with another copy, unresolved V genes explain less than half, and the rest is unexplained. This sample has 50,000 to 55,000 clones in its table, and around nine tenths of those were observed once. The ten biggest clones cover 0.39% of the sample. Unmatched junction bases come to 9, with V trimmed by 1 base and J by 5 bases. CDR1 and CDR2, per the germline V gene, are SGHRS and YFSETQ. From its cysteine to its phenylalanine, the CDR3 spans 16 amino acids. Only the CDR3 DNA stays, 48 bases, in frame from base 1. This clone was picked up one time. Its binding antigen is unknown. Per-base qualities were not stored, and no clone one base away is much larger.

The chain joins TRBV5-1 to TRBJ2-5, with 9 central nucleotides matching TRBD1. The specimen was CD4+ T cells from peripheral blood mononuclear cells, collected after pregnancy. This receptor was obtained from a female donor with multiple sclerosis, enrolled in a pregnancy study. The base sequence is TGCGCCAGCAGCTTGCGGACAGGGGCCTTGGGGGAGACCCAGTACTTC. Translated, it gives CASSLRTGALGETQYF. The CDR3 plus the reference TRBV5-1 and TRBJ2-5 genes for the other parts give the full variable domain: KAGVTQTPRYLIKTRGQQVTLSCSPISGHRSVSWYQQTPGQGLQFLFEYFSETQRNKGNFPGRFSGRQFSNSRSEMNVSTLELGDSALYLCASSLRTGALGETQYFGPGTRLLVL.